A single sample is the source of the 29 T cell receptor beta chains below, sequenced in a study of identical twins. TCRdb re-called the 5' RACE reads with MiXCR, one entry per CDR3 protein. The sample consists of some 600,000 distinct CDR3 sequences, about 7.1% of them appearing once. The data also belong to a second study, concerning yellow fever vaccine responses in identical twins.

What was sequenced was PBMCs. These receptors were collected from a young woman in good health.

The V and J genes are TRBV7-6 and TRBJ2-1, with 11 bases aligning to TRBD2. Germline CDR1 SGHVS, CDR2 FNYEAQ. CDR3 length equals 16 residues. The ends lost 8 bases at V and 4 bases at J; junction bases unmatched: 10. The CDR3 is CASGLGSGGEYNEQFF. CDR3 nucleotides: TGTGCCAGCGGACTAGGTAGCGGGGGGGAATACAATGAGCAGTTCTTC.

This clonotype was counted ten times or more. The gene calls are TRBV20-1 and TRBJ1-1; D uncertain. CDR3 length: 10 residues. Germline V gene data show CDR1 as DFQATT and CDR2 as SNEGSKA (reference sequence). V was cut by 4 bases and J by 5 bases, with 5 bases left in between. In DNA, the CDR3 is TGCAGTGCTATCGGGACTGAAGCTTTCTTT. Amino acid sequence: CSAIGTEAFF.

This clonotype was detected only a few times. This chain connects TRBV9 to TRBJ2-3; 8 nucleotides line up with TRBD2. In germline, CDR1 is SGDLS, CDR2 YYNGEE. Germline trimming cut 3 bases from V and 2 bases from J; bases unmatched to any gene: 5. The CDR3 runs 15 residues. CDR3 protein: CASSDSGTTTDTQYF. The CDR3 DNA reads TGTGCCAGCAGCGATAGCGGGACAACCACAGATACGCAGTATTTT.

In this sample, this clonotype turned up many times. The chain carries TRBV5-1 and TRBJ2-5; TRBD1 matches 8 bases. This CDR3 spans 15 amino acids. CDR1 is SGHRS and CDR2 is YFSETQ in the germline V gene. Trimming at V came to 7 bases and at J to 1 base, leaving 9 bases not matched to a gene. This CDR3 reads CASGLGQGLQETQYF. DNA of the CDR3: TGCGCCAGCGGCCTCGGACAGGGCCTCCAAGAGACCCAGTACTTC.

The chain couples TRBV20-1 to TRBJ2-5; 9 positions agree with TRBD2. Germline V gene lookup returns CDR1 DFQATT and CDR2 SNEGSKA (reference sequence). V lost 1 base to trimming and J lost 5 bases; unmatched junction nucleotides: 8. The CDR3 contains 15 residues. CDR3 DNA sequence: TGCAGTGCTAGAGGGTCTAGCGGGGTTGTTGAGACCCAGTACTTC. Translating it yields CSARGSSGVVETQYF.

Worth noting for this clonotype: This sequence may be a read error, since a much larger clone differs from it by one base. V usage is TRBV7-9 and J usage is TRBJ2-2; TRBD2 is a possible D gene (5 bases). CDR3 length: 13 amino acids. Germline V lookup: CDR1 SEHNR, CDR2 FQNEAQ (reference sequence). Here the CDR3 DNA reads TGTGCCAGCAGCCCGGACCGGACCGGGGAGCCGTTTTTT. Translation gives CASSPDRTGEPFF.

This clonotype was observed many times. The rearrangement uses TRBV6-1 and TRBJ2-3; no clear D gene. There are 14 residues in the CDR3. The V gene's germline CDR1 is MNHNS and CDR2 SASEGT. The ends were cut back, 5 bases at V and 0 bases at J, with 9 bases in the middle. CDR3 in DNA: TGTGCCAGCAGTCAACTCTCAAGCACAGATACGCAGTATTTT. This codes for CASSQLSSTDTQYF.

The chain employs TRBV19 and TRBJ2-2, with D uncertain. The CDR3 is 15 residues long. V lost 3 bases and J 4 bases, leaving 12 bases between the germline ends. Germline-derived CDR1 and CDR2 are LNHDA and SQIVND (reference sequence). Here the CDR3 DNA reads TGTGCCAGTAGTATGGTGGGTTTCGGCACCGGGGAGCTGTTTTTT. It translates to CASSMVGFGTGELFF.

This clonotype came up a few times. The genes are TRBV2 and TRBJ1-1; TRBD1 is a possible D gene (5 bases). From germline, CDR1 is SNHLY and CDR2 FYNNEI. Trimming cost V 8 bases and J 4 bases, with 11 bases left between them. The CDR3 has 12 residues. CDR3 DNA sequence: TGTGCCAGCGGACACCGCGTCACTGAAGCTTTCTTT. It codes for CASGHRVTEAFF.

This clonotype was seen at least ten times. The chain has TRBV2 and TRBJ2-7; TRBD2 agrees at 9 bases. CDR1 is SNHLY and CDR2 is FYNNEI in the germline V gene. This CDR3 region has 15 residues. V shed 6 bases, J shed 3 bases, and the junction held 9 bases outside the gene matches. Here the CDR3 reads CASRRLAAIRYEQYF. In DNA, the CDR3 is TGTGCCAGCAGAAGACTAGCGGCGATCCGCTACGAGCAGTACTTC.

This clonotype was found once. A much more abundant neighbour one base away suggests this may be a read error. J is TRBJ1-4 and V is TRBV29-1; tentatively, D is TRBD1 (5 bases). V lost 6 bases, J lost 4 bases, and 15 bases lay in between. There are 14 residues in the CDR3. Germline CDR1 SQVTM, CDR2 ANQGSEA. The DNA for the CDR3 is TGCAGCGTCAACCAGGGTTCCTTTAATGAAAAACTGTTTTTT. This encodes CSVNQGSFNEKLFF.

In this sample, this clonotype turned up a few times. The DNA of the CDR3 is TGCGCCAGCAGCCAATGGGGACTCGGAGAACTGTTTTTT. Its protein is CASSQWGLGELFF. The chain recombines TRBV4-1 with TRBJ1-4; tentatively, D is TRBD1 (5 bases). CDR1 MGHRA and CDR2 YSYEKL come from the germline V gene. Deletions cut 2 bases from V and 12 bases from J, with 13 bases between. The length of the CDR3 is 13 residues.

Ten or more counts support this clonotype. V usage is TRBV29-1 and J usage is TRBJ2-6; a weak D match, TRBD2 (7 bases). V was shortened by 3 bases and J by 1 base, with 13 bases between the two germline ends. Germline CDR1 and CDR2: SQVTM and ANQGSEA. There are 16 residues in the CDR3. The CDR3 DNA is TGCAGCGTTGATTTAGGGGGGGTTTCTGGGGCCAACGTCCTGACTTTC. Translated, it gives CSVDLGGVSGANVLTF.

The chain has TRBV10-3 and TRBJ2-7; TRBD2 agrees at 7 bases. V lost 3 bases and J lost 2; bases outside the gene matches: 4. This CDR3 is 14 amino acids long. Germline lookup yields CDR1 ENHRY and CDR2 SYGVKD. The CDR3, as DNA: TGTGCCATCAGTGATAGCGGGTCGACCTACGAGCAGTACTTC. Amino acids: CAISDSGSTYEQYF.

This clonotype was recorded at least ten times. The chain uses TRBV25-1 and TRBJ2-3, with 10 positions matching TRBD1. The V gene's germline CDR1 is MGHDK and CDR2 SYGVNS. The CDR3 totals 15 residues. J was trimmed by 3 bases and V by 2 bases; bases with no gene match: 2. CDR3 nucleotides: TGTGCCAGCAGTGAAAGGGGACAGGGGACAGATACGCAGTATTTT. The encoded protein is CASSERGQGTDTQYF.

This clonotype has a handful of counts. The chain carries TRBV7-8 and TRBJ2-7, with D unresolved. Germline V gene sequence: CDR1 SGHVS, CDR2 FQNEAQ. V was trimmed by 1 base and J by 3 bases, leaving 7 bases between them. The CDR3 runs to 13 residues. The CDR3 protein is CASSLVNSYEQYF. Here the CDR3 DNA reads TGTGCCAGCAGCTTAGTGAACAGCTACGAGCAGTACTTC.

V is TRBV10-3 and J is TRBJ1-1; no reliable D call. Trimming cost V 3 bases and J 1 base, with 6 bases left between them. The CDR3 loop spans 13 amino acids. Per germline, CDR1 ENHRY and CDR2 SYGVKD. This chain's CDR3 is CAISDPANTEAFF. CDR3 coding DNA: TGTGCCATCAGTGACCCAGCGAACACTGAAGCTTTCTTT.

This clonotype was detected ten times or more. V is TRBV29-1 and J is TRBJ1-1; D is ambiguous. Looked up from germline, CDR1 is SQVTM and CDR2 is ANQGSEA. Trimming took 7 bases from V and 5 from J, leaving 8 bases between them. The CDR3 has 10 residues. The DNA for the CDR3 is TGCAGCGCCCGGTATACTGAAGCTTTCTTT. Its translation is CSARYTEAFF.

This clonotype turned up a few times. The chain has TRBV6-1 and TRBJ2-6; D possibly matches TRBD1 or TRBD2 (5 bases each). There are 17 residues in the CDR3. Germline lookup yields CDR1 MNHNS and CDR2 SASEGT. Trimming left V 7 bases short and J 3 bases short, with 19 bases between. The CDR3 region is CASTTGPLVIGANVLTF. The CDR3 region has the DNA TGTGCCAGCACCACGGGGCCCCTAGTAATTGGGGCCAACGTCCTGACTTTC.

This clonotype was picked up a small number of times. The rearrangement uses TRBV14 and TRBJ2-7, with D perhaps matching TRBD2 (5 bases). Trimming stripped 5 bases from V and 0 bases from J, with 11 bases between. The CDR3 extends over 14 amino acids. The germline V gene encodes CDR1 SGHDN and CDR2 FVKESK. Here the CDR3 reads CASSTGLLSYEQYF. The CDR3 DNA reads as TGTGCCAGCAGCACCGGACTTCTCTCCTACGAGCAGTACTTC.

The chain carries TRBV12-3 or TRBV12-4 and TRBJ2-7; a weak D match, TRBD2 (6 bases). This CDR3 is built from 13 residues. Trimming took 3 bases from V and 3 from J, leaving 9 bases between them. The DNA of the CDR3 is TGTGCCAGCAGTTTGAGGAGGGACTACGAGCAGTACTTC. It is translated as CASSLRRDYEQYF.

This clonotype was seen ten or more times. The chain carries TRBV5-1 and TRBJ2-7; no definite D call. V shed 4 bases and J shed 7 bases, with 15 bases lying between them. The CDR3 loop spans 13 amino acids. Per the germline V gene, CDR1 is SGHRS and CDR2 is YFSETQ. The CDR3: CASSRLVDVEQYF. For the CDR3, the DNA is TGCGCCAGCAGCCGTTTGGTGGACGTTGAGCAGTACTTC.

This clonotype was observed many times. CDR3 in amino acids: CASRRGQSNQPQHF. CDR3 DNA: TGTGCCAGCAGAAGGGGACAAAGCAATCAGCCCCAGCATTTT. This chain links TRBV28 with TRBJ1-5, with D possibly TRBD1 on 6 matching bases. V lost 6 bases and J lost 1, with 10 bases in between. From germline, CDR1 is MDHEN and CDR2 SYDVKM. The CDR3 has 14 residues.

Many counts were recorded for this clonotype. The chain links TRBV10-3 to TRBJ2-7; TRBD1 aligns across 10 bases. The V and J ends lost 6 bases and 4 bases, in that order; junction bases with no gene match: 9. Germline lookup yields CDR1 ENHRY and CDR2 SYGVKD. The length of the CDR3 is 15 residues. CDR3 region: CAIREPGQGLYEQYF. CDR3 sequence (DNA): TGTGCCATCAGGGAACCGGGACAGGGGTTATACGAGCAGTACTTC.

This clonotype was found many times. The CDR3 DNA reads TGTGCCAGCAGCACCCCAGTGTCCTACAATGAGCAGTTCTTC. This codes for CASSTPVSYNEQFF. J is TRBJ2-1 and V is TRBV12-3 or TRBV12-4; the D is unclear. CDR3 length equals 14 residues. Trimming took off 6 bases at V and 1 base at J, with 10 bases between the two ends.

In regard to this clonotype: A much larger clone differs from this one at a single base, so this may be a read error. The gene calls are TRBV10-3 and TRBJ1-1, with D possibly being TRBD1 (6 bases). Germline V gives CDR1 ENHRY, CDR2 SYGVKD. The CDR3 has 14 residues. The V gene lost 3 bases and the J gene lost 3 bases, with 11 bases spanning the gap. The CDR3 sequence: CAISERGSDTEAFF. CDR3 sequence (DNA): TGTGCCATCAGTGAAAGGGGGAGTGACACTGAAGCTTTCTTT.

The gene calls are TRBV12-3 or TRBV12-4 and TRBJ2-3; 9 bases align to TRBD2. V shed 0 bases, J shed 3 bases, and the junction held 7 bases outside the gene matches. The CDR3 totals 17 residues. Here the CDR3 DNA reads TGTGCCAGCAGTTTAGCGCGGGGGGGTCTCCTGACAGATACGCAGTATTTT. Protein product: CASSLARGGLLTDTQYF.

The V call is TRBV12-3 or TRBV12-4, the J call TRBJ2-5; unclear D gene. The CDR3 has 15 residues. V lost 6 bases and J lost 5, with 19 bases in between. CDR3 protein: CASSLQTTRPETQYF. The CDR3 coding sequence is TGTGCCAGCAGCCTTCAGACAACACGACCGGAGACCCAGTACTTC.

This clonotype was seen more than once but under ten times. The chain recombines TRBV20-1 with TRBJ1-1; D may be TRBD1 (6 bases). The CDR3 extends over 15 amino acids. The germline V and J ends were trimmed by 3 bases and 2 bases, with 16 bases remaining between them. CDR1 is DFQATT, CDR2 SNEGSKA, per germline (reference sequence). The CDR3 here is CSARSPQGTNTEAFF. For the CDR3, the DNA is TGCAGTGCTAGGAGCCCACAGGGAACAAACACTGAAGCTTTCTTT.